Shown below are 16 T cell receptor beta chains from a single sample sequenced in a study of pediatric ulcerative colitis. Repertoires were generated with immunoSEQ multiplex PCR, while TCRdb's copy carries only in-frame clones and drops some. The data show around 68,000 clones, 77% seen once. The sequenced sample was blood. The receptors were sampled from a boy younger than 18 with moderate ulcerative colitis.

CDR3 in DNA: TGTGCCAGTAGTATAAAGCGGGAGGGCCGAGATACGCAGTATTTT. This sequence encodes CASSIKREGRDTQYF. The rearrangement links TRBV19 to TRBJ2-3, with 10 bases fitting TRBD2. The CDR3 is 15 residues long. With 2 bases clipped from V and 5 bases from J, the junction kept 4 bases outside the gene matches. CDR1 and CDR2 (germline): LNHDA, SQIVND (reference sequence).

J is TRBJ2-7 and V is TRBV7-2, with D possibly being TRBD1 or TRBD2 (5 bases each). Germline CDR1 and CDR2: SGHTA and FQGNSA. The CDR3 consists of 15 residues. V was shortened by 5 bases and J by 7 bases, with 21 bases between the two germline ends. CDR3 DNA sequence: TGTGCCAGCAGCCCCCTGCCTGGGGGTATGAGGGAGCAGTACTTC. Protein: CASSPLPGGMREQYF.

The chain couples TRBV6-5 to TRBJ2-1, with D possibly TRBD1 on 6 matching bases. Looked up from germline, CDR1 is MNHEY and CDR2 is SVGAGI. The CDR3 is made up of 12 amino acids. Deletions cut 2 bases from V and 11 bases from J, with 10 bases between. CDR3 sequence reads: CASSYRGDKQFF. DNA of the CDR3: TGTGCCAGCAGTTACCGAGGGGACAAGCAGTTCTTC.

CDR3 nucleotides: TGTGCCAGCAGTCCCCTAAAAGGGGATGAGCAGTTCTTC. This sequence encodes CASSPLKGDEQFF. The rearrangement joins TRBV11-3 to TRBJ2-1; perhaps TRBD1 as D (5 bases). The germline V gene encodes CDR1 SGHNT and CDR2 YENEEA. This CDR3 spans 13 amino acids. Trimming removed 6 bases from V and 8 bases from J, with 14 bases in between.

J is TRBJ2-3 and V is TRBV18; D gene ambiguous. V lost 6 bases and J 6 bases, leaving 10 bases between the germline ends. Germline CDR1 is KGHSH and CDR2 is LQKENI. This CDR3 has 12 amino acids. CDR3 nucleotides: TGTGCCAGCTCCCCCCTCTCCGATACGCAGTATTTT. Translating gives CASSPLSDTQYF.

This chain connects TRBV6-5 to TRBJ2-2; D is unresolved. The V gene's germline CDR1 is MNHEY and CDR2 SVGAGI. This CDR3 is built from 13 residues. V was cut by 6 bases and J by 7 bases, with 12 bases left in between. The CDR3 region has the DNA TGTGCCAGCAGCCCTAGACTCAGCGGGGAGCTGTTTTTT. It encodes CASSPRLSGELFF.

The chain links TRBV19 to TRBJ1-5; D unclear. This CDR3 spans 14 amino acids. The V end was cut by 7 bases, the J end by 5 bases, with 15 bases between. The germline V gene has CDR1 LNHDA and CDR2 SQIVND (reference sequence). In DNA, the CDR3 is TGTGCCAGTAATCACAGCCCCCAGGATCAGCCCCAGCATTTT. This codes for CASNHSPQDQPQHF.

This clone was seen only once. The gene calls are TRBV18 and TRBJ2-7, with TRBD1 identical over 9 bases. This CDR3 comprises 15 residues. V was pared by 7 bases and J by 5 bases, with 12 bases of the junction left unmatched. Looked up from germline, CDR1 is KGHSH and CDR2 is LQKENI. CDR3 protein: CASFRPGQGLHEQYF. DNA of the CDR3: TGTGCCAGCTTCCGTCCGGGACAGGGTCTCCACGAGCAGTACTTC. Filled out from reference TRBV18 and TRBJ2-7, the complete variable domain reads NAGVMQNPRHLVRRRGQEARLRCSPMKGHSHVYWYRQLPEEGLKFMVYLQKENIIDESGMPKERFSAEFPKEGPSILRIQQVVRGDSAAYFCASFRPGQGLHEQYFGPGTRLTVT.

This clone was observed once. For the CDR3, the DNA is TGCGCCAGCAGTGGTCGGGCGGGCCGTAACAATGAGCAGTTCTTC. It yields the protein CASSGRAGRNNEQFF. V is TRBV5-1 and J is TRBJ2-1, with a tentative D call TRBD2 (5 bases). The germline CDR1 and CDR2 sequences are SGHRS and YFSETQ. CDR3 length: 15 residues. V lost 5 bases and J lost 5, with 17 bases in between.

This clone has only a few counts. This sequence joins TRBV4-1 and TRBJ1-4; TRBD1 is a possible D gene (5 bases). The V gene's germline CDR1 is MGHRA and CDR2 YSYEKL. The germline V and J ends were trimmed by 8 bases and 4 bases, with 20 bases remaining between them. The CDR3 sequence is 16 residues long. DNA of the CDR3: TGCGCCAGCGGGAAAGAGACGTTGAGGGGTAATGAAAAACTGTTTTTT. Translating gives CASGKETLRGNEKLFF.

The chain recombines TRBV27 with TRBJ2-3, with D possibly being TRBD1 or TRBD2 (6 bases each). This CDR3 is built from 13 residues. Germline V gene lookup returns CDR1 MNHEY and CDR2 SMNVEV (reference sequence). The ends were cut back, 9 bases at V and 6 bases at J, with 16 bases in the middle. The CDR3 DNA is TGTGCCAGTACGGACGGGGGCCGGGATACGCAGTATTTT. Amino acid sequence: CASTDGGRDTQYF.

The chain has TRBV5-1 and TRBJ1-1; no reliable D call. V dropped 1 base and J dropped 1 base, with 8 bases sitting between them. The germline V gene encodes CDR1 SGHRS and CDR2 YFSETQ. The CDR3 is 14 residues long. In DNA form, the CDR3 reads TGCGCCAGCAGCTTGTCCGCAGGGAACACTGAAGCTTTCTTT. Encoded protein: CASSLSAGNTEAFF.

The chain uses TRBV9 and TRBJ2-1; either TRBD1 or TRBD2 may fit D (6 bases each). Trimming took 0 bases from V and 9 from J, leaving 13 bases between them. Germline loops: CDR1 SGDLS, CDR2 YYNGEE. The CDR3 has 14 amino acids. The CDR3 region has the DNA TGTGCCAGCAGCGTAGCTGTCGGGGGCGGTGAGCAGTTCTTC. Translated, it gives CASSVAVGGGEQFF.

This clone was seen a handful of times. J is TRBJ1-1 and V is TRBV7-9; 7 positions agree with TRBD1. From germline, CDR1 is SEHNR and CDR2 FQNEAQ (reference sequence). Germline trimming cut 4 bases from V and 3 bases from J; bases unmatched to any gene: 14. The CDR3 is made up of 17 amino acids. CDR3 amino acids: CASSSKTGNEYHTEAFF. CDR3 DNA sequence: TGTGCCAGCAGCTCAAAGACAGGGAATGAATATCACACTGAAGCTTTCTTT.

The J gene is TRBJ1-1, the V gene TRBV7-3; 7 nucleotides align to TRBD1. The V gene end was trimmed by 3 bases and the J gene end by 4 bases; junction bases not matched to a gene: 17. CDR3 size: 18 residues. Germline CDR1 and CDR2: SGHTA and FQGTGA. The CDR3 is CASSLGPDRTGRGTEAFF. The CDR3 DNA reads TGTGCCAGCAGCTTGGGGCCGGACAGGACCGGCAGGGGCACTGAAGCTTTCTTT.

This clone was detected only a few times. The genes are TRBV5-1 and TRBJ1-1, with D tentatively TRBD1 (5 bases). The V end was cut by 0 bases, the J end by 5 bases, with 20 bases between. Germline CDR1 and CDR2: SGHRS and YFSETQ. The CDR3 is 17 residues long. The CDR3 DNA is TGCGCCAGCAGCTTGGAGGGGTTGAGAGCAGATAGGACTGAAGCTTTCTTT. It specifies CASSLEGLRADRTEAFF.